This T cell receptor beta chain was recorded in a study of cytomegalovirus exposure and HLA in healthy donors. Findings of the study overall: It was confirmed in vitro that three of the CMV-associated chains were specific for CMV antigens. Using a false discovery rate of 0.05, a later analysis showed that 15,000 to 20,000 TCR beta sequences were associated with HLA alleles. The study assumed roughly uniform donor sequencing depth for presence/absence analyses. For TCR beta chains, V- and J-gene trimming was later linked to a missense DCLRE1C variant.

The PCR contained 60 Vbeta and 13 Jbeta primers. This table comes from immunoSEQ multiplex PCR, and its TCRdb copy is limited to in-frame clones, with some not included. The data contain about 94,000 clones, approximately 77% of them singletons. With regard to this clone: Its specificity is unknown.

The CDR3 is 16 amino acids. This sequence originates from a human donor in good health. The sequenced material came from PBMCs. V usage is TRBV21-1 and J usage is TRBJ1-1; TRBD1, the table's D call, lacks a check against the DNA. TRBV21-1 is a pseudogene. The CDR3 protein is CASSKGETGGGTEAFF. DNA of the CDR3: TGTGCCAGCAGCAAAGGTGAGACAGGGGGGGGAACTGAAGCTTTCTTT.